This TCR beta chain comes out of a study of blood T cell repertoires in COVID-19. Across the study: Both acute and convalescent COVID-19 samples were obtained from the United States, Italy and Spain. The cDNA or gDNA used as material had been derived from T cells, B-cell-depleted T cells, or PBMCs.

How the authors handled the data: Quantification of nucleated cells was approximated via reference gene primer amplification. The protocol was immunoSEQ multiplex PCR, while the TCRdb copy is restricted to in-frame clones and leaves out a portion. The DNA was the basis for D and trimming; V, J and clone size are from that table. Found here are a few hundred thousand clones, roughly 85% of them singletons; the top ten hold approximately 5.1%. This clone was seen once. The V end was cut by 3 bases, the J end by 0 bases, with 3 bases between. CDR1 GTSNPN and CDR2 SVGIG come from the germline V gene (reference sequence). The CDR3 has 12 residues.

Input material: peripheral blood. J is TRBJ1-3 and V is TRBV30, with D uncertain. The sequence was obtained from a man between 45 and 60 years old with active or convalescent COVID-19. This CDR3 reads CAWSFSGNTIYF. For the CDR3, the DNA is TGTGCCTGGAGCTTCTCTGGAAACACCATATATTTT.